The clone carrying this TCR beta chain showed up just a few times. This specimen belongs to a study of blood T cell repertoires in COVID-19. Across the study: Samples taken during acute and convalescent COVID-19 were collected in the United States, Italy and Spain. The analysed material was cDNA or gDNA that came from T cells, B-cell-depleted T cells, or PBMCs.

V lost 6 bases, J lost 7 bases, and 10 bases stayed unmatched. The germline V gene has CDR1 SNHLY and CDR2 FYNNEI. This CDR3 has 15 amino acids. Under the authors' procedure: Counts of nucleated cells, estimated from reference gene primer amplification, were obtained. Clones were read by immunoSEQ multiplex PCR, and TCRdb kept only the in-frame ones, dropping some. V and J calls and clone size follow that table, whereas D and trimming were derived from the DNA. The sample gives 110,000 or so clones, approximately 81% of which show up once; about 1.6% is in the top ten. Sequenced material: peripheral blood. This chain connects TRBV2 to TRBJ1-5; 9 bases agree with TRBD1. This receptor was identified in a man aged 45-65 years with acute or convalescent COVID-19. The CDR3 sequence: CASRELQGAGQPQHF. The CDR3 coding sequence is TGTGCCAGCAGAGAGCTACAGGGGGCAGGACAGCCCCAGCATTTT.